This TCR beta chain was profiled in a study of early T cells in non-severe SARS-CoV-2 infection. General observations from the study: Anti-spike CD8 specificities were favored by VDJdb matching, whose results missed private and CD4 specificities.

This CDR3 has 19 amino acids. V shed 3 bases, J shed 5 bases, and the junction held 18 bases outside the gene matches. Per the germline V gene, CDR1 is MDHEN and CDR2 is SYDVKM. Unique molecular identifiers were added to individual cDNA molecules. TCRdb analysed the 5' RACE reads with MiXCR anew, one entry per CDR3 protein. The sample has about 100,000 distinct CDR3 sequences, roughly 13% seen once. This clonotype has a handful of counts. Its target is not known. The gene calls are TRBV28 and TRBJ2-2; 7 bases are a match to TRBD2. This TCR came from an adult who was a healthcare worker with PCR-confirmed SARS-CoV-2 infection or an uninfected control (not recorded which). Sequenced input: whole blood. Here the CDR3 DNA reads TGTGCCAGCAGTTTTAAACAACCCGGCGGGGGAAAGTCAACCGGGGAGCTGTTTTTT. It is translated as CASSFKQPGGGKSTGELFF.